These 5 T cell receptor beta chains share one sample of origin, sequenced in a study of OX40 agonist ivuxolimab in advanced cancers. Clones were sequenced by immunoSEQ multiplex PCR, and TCRdb holds only the in-frame ones, with some missing. The sample gives about 16,000 clones, approximately 86% of which show up once; roughly 4% is in the top ten. The source material was CD4+ or CD8+ T cells sorted from blood, sampled in a trial of the OX40 agonist ivuxolimab. These receptors were taken from an adult with an advanced solid tumor such as melanoma, head and neck, liver or kidney cancer.

This chain uses TRBV19 with TRBJ2-1; TRBD1 agrees at 7 bases. Trimming took 6 bases from V and 2 from J; bases not matched to a gene: 10. There are 16 residues in the CDR3. Germline CDR1 LNHDA, CDR2 SQIVND (reference sequence). In DNA form, the CDR3 reads TGTGCCAGTAGCCCCCTAAACAGGGGAACCTACAATGAGCAGTTCTTC. This codes for CASSPLNRGTYNEQFF.

The rearrangement joins TRBV9 to TRBJ2-5; TRBD2 agrees at 14 bases. CDR3 length equals 18 residues. Per germline, CDR1 SGDLS and CDR2 YYNGEE. V was clipped by 4 bases and J by 5 bases; unmatched bases: 13. The CDR3 spells CASSPGTSGSTRLETQYF. Written as DNA, the CDR3 is TGTGCCAGCAGCCCCGGGACTAGCGGGAGTACAAGGCTGGAGACCCAGTACTTC.

In nucleotides, the CDR3 is TGTGCCACCAGCGGGAGGACAGGGGTTAATGAAAAACTGTTTTTT. Translation: CATSGRTGVNEKLFF. The chain carries TRBV15 and TRBJ1-4, with 9 bases that match TRBD1. V trimming: 5 bases; J trimming: 4 bases; junction bases outside the gene matches: 5. CDR3 length: 15 amino acids. In germline, CDR1 is LNHNV, CDR2 YYDKDF (reference sequence).

Here the CDR3 DNA reads TGTGCCAGCTCACGAGACAGGAAGATGAACACTGAAGCTTTCTTT. This encodes CASSRDRKMNTEAFF. The chain recombines TRBV18 with TRBJ1-1; perhaps TRBD1 as D (6 bases). Trimming stripped 4 bases from V and 0 bases from J, with 12 bases between. The germline V gene encodes CDR1 KGHSH and CDR2 LQKENI. The CDR3 covers 15 residues. The full variable domain, rest sourced from reference TRBV18 and TRBJ1-1, is NAGVMQNPRHLVRRRGQEARLRCSPMKGHSHVYWYRQLPEEGLKFMVYLQKENIIDESGMPKERFSAEFPKEGPSILRIQQVVRGDSAAYFCASSRDRKMNTEAFFGQGTRLTVV.

The chain combines TRBV5-1 with TRBJ2-3, with no clear D. Per germline, CDR1 SGHRS and CDR2 YFSETQ. The CDR3 extends over 16 amino acids. Trimming took off 0 bases at V and 4 bases at J, with 15 bases between the two ends. The CDR3 nucleotides are TGCGCCAGCAGCTTGGCCCCGGCTAGTTCCCCAGATACGCAGTATTTT. It yields the protein CASSLAPASSPDTQYF.